This is a list of T cell receptor beta chains from one sample in a study of blood T cells in healthy people across ages. TCRdb itself ran the 5' RACE reads through MiXCR, one entry per CDR3 protein. The table includes some 880,000 distinct CDR3 sequences, roughly 40% detected once. The sequenced sample was blood. These receptors were obtained from a young man in good health. Each CDR3 is given with its conserved first and last residue. The D gene is left open where the match is weak. Size is stated for part of the rows, as once, few or many counts, or as a class when the clone is expanded.

clone_size cdr3_length j_call v_call d_call cdr3_nt cdr3_aa
NA 12 TRBJ1-6 TRBV27 NA TGTGCCAGCAGCCCACATGATTCACCCCTCCACTTT CASSPHDSPLHF
few 15 TRBJ2-5 TRBV12-3/TRBV12-4 TRBD2 TGTGCCAGCAGTACGACTAGCGGGGGGGAGGAGACCCAGTACTTC CASSTTSGGEETQYF
many 15 TRBJ2-1 TRBV4-3 NA TGCGCCAGCAGCCAAGGAAATCGGCAAATCCATGAGCAGTTCTTC CASSQGNRQIHEQFF
NA 16 TRBJ2-3 TRBV18 NA TGTGCCAGCTCACCACTTGCTCAGTCTAGCACAGATACGCAGTATTTT CASSPLAQSSTDTQYF
few 15 TRBJ2-1 TRBV2 TRBD1 TGTGCCAGCACATTGGGACAGGGTCAGAACAATGAGCAGTTCTTC CASTLGQGQNNEQFF
NA 17 TRBJ2-3 TRBV3-1 TRBD2 TGTGCCAGCAGCCCAACTAGCGGGGGGGCCTTAGCAGATACGCAGTATTTT CASSPTSGGALADTQYF
many 16 TRBJ2-1 TRBV4-2 TRBD2 TGTGCCAGCAGCCAGTCAGCGGGGGGATCCTACAATGAGCAGTTCTTC CASSQSAGGSYNEQFF
NA 14 TRBJ1-1 TRBV20-1 NA TGCAGTGCCCGAAGACAGCTTGGGAACACTGAAGCTTTCTTT CSARRQLGNTEAFF
few 13 TRBJ2-1 TRBV20-1 NA TGCAGTGCTAGCGGGGAGATTTACAATGAGCAGTTCTTC CSASGEIYNEQFF
NA 14 TRBJ1-5 TRBV10-3 NA TGTGCCATCAGTGAAACCGGGGAAAATCAGCCCCAGCATTTT CAISETGENQPQHF
many 14 TRBJ1-2 TRBV9 TRBD1 TGTGCCAGCAGCCTCGATGGGACAGGCTATGGCTACACCTTC CASSLDGTGYGYTF
few 15 TRBJ2-4 TRBV18 TRBD2 TGTGCCAGCTCACCGCAGACCGGGGCGGGGGACATTCAGTACTTC CASSPQTGAGDIQYF
NA 14 TRBJ2-7 TRBV4-3 NA TGCGCCAGCAGCCAAGACGCTGGCTACAATGAGCAGTACTTC CASSQDAGYNEQYF
NA 16 TRBJ2-6 TRBV12-3/TRBV12-4 NA TGTGCCAGCAGTTTTCACTGGGATAATGGGGCCAACGTCCTGACTTTC CASSFHWDNGANVLTF
NA 13 TRBJ2-5 TRBV11-2 NA TGTGCCAGCAGCCATAGCTCTTCCGAGACCCAGTACTTC CASSHSSSETQYF
many 16 TRBJ1-2 TRBV21-1 NA TGTGCCAGCAGCAAAGAACTTCGACAGGACCACTATGGCTACACCTTC CASSKELRQDHYGYTF
once 14 TRBJ2-6 TRBV20-1 NA TGCAGTACATACAGAGACCCTGGGGCCAACGTCCTGACTTTC CSTYRDPGANVLTF
NA 14 TRBJ2-1 TRBV10-3 NA TGTGCCATCAGCAACAGGGATAGGGACAATGAGCAGTTCTTC CAISNRDRDNEQFF
few 11 TRBJ1-5 TRBV28 NA TGTGCCAGCAGTGTCCCCGAACCCCAGCATTTT CASSVPEPQHF
many 14 TRBJ2-7 TRBV7-2 NA TGTGCCAGCAGCTTAGGAATCGGTACCTACGAGCAGTACTTC CASSLGIGTYEQYF
NA 15 TRBJ2-3 TRBV20-1 TRBD1 TGCAGTGCGATAGGGACAGGGGGCTTTCGAGATACGCAGTATTTT CSAIGTGGFRDTQYF
many 14 TRBJ2-3 TRBV12-3/TRBV12-4 TRBD2 TGTGCCAGCGGGATAGCGGGCCCGACAGATACGCAGTATTTT CASGIAGPTDTQYF
NA 15 TRBJ2-7 TRBV7-9 TRBD2 TGTGCCAGCAGCTCGACTAGCGGGGGAACCTACGAGCAGTACTTC CASSSTSGGTYEQYF
NA 17 TRBJ2-1 TRBV18 NA TGTGCCAGCTCACCACCCGTAGGGACTCCATCCTACAATGAGCAGTTCTTC CASSPPVGTPSYNEQFF
NA 16 TRBJ1-1 TRBV7-2 NA TGTGCCAGCAGCAGTCCAAGGGCCAAGGCGATCATAGAAGCTTTCTTT CASSSPRAKAIIEAFF
NA 14 TRBJ2-7 TRBV20-1 TRBD2 TGCAGTGCGGGCTCGACTAGCGGGAAGGGCGAGCAGTACTTC CSAGSTSGKGEQYF
NA 11 TRBJ2-2 TRBV20-1 NA TGCAGTCCCCGACACACCGGGGAGCTGTTTTTT CSPRHTGELFF
many 14 TRBJ1-2 TRBV20-1 NA TGCAGTGCTAGAGATCCTGACCCAGCCTATGGCTACACCTTC CSARDPDPAYGYTF
many 14 TRBJ1-1 TRBV12-3/TRBV12-4 NA TGTGCCAGCAGTTTTGGGGGTGGCGACACTGAAGCTTTCTTT CASSFGGGDTEAFF
many 14 TRBJ2-1 TRBV29-1 NA TGCAGCGTTGACGGACTGAGCTCCTACAATGAGCAGTTCTTC CSVDGLSSYNEQFF
few 14 TRBJ2-2 TRBV27 NA TGTGCCAGCAGTTTAGGCATGGGGCCCGGGGAGCTGTTTTTT CASSLGMGPGELFF
few 19 TRBJ2-3 TRBV6-5 TRBD2 TGTGCCAGCAGTTTGCTCCGGGCGCGGGGGGTCACAAGCACAGATACGCAGTATTTT CASSLLRARGVTSTDTQYF
many 14 TRBJ2-7 TRBV12-3/TRBV12-4 NA TGTGCCAGCAGTTTCGGGATTAGCTCCTACGAGCAGTACTTC CASSFGISSYEQYF
NA 13 TRBJ1-2 TRBV20-1 TRBD1 TGCAGTGCAGAGGGACAGGAGCCCTATGGCTACACCTTC CSAEGQEPYGYTF
NA 14 TRBJ1-3 TRBV7-3 NA TGTGCCCGCAGCTTGGGTTCGGCTGGAAACACCATATATTTT CARSLGSAGNTIYF
NA 14 TRBJ1-2 TRBV12-3/TRBV12-4 NA TGTGCCAGCAATGGGGGCGGGGGCAGAGGTGGCTACACCTTC CASNGGGGRGGYTF
NA 18 TRBJ2-3 TRBV5-1 TRBD2 TGCGCCAGCAGCTCGGGACTAGCGGGGGGATTCAGCACAGATACGCAGTATTTT CASSSGLAGGFSTDTQYF
many 14 TRBJ1-2 TRBV2 NA TGTGCCAGCAGTGTCCGTTGGACATACGTTGGCTACACCTTC CASSVRWTYVGYTF
few 15 TRBJ2-4 TRBV20-1 NA TGCAGTGCCCCAGGGGCATCGACGGGCAAAAACATTCAGTACTTC CSAPGASTGKNIQYF
NA 14 TRBJ2-3 TRBV20-1 NA TGCAGTGCTTGGGACAAGTCCGGGCCAGATACGCAGTATTTT CSAWDKSGPDTQYF
NA 17 TRBJ2-2 TRBV5-1 NA TGCGCCAGCAGCCAAGAAGCGCGGAACGCGAACACCGGGGAGCTGTTTTTT CASSQEARNANTGELFF
few 17 TRBJ2-7 TRBV6-6 TRBD2 TGTGCCAGCAGAAGAACGGGACGTGGCGGGGGGGCTGTCGAGCAGTACTTC CASRRTGRGGGAVEQYF
once 12 TRBJ1-2 TRBV6-5 TRBD1 TGTGCCAGCAGGTCCGGGACAGGTGGCTACACCTTC CASRSGTGGYTF
NA 13 TRBJ2-5 TRBV7-2 NA TGTGCCAGCAGCGCGACAGACCAAGAGACCCAGTACTTC CASSATDQETQYF
NA 11 TRBJ2-1 TRBV28 NA TGTGCCAGCGGACCGCTTCGGGAGCAGTTCTTC CASGPLREQFF
NA 14 TRBJ1-5 TRBV7-9 NA TGTGCCAGCAGCTTAGATAATAGCAATCAGCCCCAGCATTTT CASSLDNSNQPQHF
few 16 TRBJ2-5 TRBV7-2 NA TGTGCCAGCAGCTTAGCTATACGCCGGGCCCGGGAGACCCAGTACTTC CASSLAIRRARETQYF
many 16 TRBJ2-3 TRBV9 NA TGTGCCAGCAGCGTATCAGACAGAGGTCGCACAGATACGCAGTATTTT CASSVSDRGRTDTQYF
NA 13 TRBJ2-1 TRBV20-1 NA TGCAGTGCTTACATTGGAGATTTGGGGGAGCAGTTCTTC CSAYIGDLGEQFF